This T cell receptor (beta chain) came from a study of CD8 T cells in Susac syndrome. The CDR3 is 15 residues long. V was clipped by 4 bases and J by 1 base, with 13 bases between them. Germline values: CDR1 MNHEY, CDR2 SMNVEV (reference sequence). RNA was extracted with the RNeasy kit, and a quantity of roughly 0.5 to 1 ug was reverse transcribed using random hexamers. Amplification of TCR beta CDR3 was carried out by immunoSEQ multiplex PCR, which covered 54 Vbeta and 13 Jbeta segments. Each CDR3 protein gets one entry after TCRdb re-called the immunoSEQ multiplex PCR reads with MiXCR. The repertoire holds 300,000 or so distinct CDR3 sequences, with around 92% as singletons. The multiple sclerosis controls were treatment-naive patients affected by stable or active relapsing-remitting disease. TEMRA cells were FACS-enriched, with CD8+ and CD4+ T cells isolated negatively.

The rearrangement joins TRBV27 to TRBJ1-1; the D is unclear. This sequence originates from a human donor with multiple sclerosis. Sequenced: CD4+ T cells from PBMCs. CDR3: CASSSGRGWNTEAFF. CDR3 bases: TGTGCCAGCAGTTCTGGGCGGGGTTGGAACACTGAAGCTTTCTTT.